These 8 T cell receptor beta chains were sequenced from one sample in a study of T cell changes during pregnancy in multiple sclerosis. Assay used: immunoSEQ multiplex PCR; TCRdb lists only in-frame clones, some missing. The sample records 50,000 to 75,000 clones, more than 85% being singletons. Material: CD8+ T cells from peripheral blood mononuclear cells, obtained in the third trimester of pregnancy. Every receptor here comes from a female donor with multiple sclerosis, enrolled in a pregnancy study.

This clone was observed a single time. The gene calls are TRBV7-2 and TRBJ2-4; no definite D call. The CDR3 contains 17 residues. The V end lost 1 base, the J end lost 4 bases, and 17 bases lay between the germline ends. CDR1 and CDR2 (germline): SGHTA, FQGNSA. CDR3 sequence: CASSLVTRVSDKNIQYF. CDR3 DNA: TGTGCCAGCAGCTTAGTTACCCGGGTTTCAGATAAAAACATTCAGTACTTC.

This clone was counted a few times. Here the CDR3 DNA reads TGTGCCAGCAGCCAATCGGGACAGCTTGAAGCTTTCTTT. Its translation is CASSQSGQLEAFF. The rearrangement links TRBV6-5 to TRBJ1-1; 7 nucleotides agree with TRBD1. Trimming took 6 bases from V and 7 from J; bases not matched to a gene: 8. The CDR3 is 13 amino acids. CDR1 is MNHEY and CDR2 is SVGAGI in the germline V gene.

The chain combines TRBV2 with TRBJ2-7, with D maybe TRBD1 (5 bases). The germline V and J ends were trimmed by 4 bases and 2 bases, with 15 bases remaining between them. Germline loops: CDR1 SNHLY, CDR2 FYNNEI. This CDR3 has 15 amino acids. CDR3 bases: TGTGCCAGCAGTGCCCCCCAGGGAAGAGCCTACGAGCAGTACTTC. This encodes CASSAPQGRAYEQYF.

The CDR3 DNA is TGTGCCAGTAGTATGGGACTAGCGGATTACAATGAGCAGTTCTTC. Protein sequence: CASSMGLADYNEQFF. V and J are TRBV19 and TRBJ2-1; 11 nucleotides align to TRBD2. J was trimmed by 4 bases and V by 3 bases; bases with no gene match: 2. CDR1 and CDR2 from the germline V gene are LNHDA and SQIVND (reference sequence). The CDR3 runs to 15 residues.

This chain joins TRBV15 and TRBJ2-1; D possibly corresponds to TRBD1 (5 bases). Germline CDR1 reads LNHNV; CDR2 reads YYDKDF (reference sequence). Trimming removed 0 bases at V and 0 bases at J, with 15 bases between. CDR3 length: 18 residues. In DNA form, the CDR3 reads TGTGCCACCAGCAGAGAGGCAGGGAAAATTTCCTCCTACAATGAGCAGTTCTTC. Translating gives CATSREAGKISSYNEQFF. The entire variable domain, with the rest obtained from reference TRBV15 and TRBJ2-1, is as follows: DAMVIQNPRYQVTQFGKPVTLSCSQTLNHNVMYWYQQKSSQAPKLLFHYYDKDFNNEADTPDNFQSRRPNTSFCFLDIRSPGLGDTAMYLCATSREAGKISSYNEQFFGPGTRLTVL.

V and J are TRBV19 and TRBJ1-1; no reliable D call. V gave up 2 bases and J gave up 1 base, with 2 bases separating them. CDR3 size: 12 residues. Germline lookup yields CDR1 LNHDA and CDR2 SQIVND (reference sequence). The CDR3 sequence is CASSIQNTEAFF. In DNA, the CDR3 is TGTGCCAGTAGTATACAGAACACTGAAGCTTTCTTT. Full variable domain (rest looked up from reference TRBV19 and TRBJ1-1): DGGITQSPKYLFRKEGQNVTLSCEQNLNHDAMYWYRQDPGQGLRLIYYSQIVNDFQKGDIAEGYSVSREKKESFPLTVTSAQKNPTAFYLCASSIQNTEAFFGQGTRLTVV.

CDR3 coding DNA: TGTGCCAGCAGCTTACAGGGGGGCACCGGGGAGCTGTTTTTT. The encoded protein is CASSLQGGTGELFF. The V call is TRBV11-3, the J call TRBJ2-2, with D maybe TRBD1 (7 bases). The CDR3 totals 14 residues. CDR1 and CDR2 from the germline V gene are SGHNT and YENEEA. V was pared by 2 bases and J by 4 bases, with 8 bases between.

The CDR3 protein is CASSLYSPVGAYEQYF. CDR3 bases: TGTGCCAGCAGTTTATATTCCCCGGTGGGCGCCTACGAGCAGTACTTC. V usage is TRBV27 and J usage is TRBJ2-7; D is unclear. V dropped 1 base and J dropped 2 bases, with 15 bases sitting between them. The CDR3 totals 16 residues. Germline values: CDR1 MNHEY, CDR2 SMNVEV (reference sequence).